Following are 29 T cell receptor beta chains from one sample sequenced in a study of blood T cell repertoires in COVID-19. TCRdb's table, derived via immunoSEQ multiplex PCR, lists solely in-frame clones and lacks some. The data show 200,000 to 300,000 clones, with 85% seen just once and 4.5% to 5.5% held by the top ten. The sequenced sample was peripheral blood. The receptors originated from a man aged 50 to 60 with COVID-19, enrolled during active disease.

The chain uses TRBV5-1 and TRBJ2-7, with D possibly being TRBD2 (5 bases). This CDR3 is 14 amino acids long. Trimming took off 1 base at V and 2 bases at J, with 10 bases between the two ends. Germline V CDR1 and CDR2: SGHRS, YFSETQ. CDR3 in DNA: TGCGCCAGCAGCTTGCAAGAGGGAACCTACGAGCAGTACTTC. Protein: CASSLQEGTYEQYF.

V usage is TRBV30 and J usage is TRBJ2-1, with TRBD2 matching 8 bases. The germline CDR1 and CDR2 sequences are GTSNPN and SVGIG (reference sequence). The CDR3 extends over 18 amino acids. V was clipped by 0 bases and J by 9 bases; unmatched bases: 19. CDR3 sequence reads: CAWSVWAYQTSAVGEQFF. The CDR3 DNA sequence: TGTGCCTGGAGTGTATGGGCCTACCAGACTAGCGCTGTTGGTGAGCAGTTCTTC.

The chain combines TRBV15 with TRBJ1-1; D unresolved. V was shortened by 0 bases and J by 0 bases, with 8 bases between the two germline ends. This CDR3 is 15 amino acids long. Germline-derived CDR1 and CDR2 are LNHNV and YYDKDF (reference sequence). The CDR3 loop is CATSRDSYMNTEAFF. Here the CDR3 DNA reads TGTGCCACCAGCAGAGATAGTTATATGAACACTGAAGCTTTCTTT.

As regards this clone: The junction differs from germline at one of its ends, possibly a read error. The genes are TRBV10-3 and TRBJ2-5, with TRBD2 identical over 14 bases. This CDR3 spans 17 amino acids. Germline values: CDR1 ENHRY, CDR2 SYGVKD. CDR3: CATSSGLAGGTQETQYF. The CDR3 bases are TGTGCCACCAGTTCAGGACTAGCGGGGGGTACTCAAGAGACCCAGTACTTC.

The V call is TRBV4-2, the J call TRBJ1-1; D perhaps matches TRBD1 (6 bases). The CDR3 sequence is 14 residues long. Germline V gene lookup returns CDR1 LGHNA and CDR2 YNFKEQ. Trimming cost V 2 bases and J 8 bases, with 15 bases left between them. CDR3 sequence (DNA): TGTGCCAGCAGCCAACCGGGGACCGGGACAGAAGCTTTCTTT. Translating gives CASSQPGTGTEAFF.

The CDR3 DNA is TGTGCCAGCAGCCCGGGCGGACAGGGATTTGGCGGCTACACCTTC. Protein: CASSPGGQGFGGYTF. The chain carries TRBV5-4 and TRBJ1-2, with 8 positions matching TRBD1. The germline V gene has CDR1 SGHNT and CDR2 YYREEE (reference sequence). The J segment lost 8 bases and the V segment lost 4 bases, leaving 13 bases of the junction unmatched. This CDR3 has 15 residues. Full variable domain (outside the CDR3, taken from reference TRBV5-4 and TRBJ1-2): ETGVTQSPTHLIKTRGQQVTLRCSSQSGHNTVSWYQQALGQGPQFIFQYYREEENGRGNFPPRFSGLQFPNYSSELNVNALELDDSALYLCASSPGGQGFGGYTFGSGTRLTVV.

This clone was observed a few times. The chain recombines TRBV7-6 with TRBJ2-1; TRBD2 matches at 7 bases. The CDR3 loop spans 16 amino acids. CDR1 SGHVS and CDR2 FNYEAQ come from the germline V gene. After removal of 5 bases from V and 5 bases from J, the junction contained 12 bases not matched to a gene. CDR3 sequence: CASSPGERGANNEQFF. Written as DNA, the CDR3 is TGTGCCAGCAGCCCCGGGGAGCGGGGAGCAAACAATGAGCAGTTCTTC.

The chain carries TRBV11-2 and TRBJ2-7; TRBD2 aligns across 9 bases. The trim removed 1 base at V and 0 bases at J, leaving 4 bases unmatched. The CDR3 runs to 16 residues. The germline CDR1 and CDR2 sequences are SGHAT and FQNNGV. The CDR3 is CASSLARLAVSYEQYF. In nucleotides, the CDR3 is TGTGCCAGCAGCTTAGCCAGACTAGCGGTCTCCTACGAGCAGTACTTC.

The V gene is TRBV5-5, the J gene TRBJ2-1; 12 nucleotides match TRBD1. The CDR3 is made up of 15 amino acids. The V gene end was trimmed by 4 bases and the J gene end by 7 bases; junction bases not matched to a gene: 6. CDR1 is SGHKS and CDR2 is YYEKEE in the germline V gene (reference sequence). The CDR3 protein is CASSLPGQGANEQFF. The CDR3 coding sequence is TGTGCCAGCAGCCTTCCGGGACAGGGGGCAAATGAGCAGTTCTTC. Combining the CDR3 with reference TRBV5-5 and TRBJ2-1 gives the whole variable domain DAGVTQSPTHLIKTRGQQVTLRCSPISGHKSVSWYQQVLGQGPQFIFQYYEKEERGRGNFPDRFSARQFPNYSSELNVNALLLGDSALYLCASSLPGQGANEQFFGPGTRLTVL.

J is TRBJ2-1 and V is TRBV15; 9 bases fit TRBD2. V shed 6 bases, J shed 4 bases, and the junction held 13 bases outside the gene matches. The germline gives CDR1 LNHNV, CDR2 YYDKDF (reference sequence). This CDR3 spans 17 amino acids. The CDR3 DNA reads TGTGCCACCAGGGATTCCGCGGGGGGGAATAAGTACAATGAGCAGTTCTTC. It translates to CATRDSAGGNKYNEQFF. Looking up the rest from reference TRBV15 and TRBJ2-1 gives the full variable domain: DAMVIQNPRYQVTQFGKPVTLSCSQTLNHNVMYWYQQKSSQAPKLLFHYYDKDFNNEADTPDNFQSRRPNTSFCFLDIRSPGLGDTAMYLCATRDSAGGNKYNEQFFGPGTRLTVL.

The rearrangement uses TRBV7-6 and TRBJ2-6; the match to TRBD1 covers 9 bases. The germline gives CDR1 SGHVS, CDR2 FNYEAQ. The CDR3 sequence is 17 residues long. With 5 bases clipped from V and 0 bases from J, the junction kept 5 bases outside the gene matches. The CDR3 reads CASSPGTGNSGANVLTF. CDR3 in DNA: TGTGCCAGCAGCCCGGGGACAGGGAACTCTGGGGCCAACGTCCTGACTTTC. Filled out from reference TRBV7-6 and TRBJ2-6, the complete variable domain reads GAGVSQSPRYKVTKRGQDVALRCDPISGHVSLYWYRQALGQGPEFLTYFNYEAQQDKSGLPNDRFSAERPEGSISTLTIQRTEQRDSAMYRCASSPGTGNSGANVLTFGAGSRLTVL.

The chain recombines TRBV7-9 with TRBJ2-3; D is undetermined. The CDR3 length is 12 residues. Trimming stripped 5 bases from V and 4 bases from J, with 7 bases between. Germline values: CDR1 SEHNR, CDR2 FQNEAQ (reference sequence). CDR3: CASSPRPDTQYF. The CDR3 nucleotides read TGTGCCAGCAGCCCGCGCCCAGATACGCAGTATTTT. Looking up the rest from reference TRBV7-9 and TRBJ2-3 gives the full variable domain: DTGVSQNPRHKITKRGQNVTFRCDPISEHNRLYWYRQTLGQGPEFLTYFQNEAQLEKSRLLSDRFSAERPKGSFSTLEIQRTEQGDSAMYLCASSPRPDTQYFGPGTRLTVL.

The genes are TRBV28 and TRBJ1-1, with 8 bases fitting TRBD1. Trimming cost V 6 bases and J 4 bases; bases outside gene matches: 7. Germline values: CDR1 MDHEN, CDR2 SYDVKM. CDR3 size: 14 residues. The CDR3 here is CASRAGGTGTEAFF. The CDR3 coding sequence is TGTGCCAGCAGGGCAGGGGGCACGGGCACTGAAGCTTTCTTT.

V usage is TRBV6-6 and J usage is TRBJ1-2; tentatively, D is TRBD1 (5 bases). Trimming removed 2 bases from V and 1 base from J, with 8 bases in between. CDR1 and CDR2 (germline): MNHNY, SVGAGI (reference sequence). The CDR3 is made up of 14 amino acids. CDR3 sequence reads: CASSYTTDNYGYTF. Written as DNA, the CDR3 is TGTGCCAGCAGTTACACGACAGATAACTATGGCTACACCTTC.

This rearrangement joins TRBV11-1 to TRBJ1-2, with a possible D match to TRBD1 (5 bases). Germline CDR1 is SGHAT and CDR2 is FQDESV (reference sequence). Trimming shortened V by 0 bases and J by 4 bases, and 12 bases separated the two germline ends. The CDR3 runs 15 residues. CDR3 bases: TGTGCCAGCAGCTTAGCCGGCGACAGCGCCTATGGCTACACCTTC. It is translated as CASSLAGDSAYGYTF. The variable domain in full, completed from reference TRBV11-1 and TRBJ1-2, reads EAEVAQSPRYKITEKSQAVAFWCDPISGHATLYWYRQILGQGPELLVQFQDESVVDDSQLPKDRFSAERLKGVDSTLKIQPAELGDSAMYLCASSLAGDSAYGYTFGSGTRLTVV.

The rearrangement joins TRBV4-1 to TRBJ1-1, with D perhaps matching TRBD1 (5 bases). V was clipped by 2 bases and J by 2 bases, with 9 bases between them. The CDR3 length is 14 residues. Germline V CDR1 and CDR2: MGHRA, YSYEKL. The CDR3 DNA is TGCGCCAGCAGCCAAACGGGGGGTAACACTGAAGCTTTCTTT. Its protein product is CASSQTGGNTEAFF.

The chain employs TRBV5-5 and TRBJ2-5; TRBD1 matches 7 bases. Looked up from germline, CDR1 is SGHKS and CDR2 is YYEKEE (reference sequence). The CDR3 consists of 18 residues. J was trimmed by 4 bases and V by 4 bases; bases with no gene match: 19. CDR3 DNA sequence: TGTGCCAGCAGCCTTCCCAAGGGGGCGATGGGTACCCGAGAGACCCAGTACTTC. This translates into CASSLPKGAMGTRETQYF. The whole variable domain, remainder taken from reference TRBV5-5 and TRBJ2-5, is DAGVTQSPTHLIKTRGQQVTLRCSPISGHKSVSWYQQVLGQGPQFIFQYYEKEERGRGNFPDRFSARQFPNYSSELNVNALLLGDSALYLCASSLPKGAMGTRETQYFGPGTRLLVL.

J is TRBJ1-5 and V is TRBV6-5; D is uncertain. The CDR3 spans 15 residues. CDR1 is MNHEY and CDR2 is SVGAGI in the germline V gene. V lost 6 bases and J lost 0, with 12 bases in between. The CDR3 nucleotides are TGTGCCAGCAGGGCTCTCCGCTTTAGCAATCAGCCCCAGCATTTT. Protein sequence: CASRALRFSNQPQHF.

CDR3: CASSVRTSGSYNEQFF. DNA for the CDR3: TGTGCCAGCAGCGTCCGGACTAGCGGCTCCTACAATGAGCAGTTCTTC. J is TRBJ2-1 and V is TRBV7-9; 10 bases line up with TRBD2. The CDR3 sequence is 16 residues long. Germline trimming cut 5 bases from V and 0 bases from J; bases unmatched to any gene: 4. Germline-derived CDR1 and CDR2 are SEHNR and FQNEAQ (reference sequence).

The DNA of the CDR3 is TGTGCCAGCAGCCCGGGTGACAGGAGATATCTGAACACTGAAGCTTTCTTT. Protein sequence: CASSPGDRRYLNTEAFF. The chain has TRBV4-2 and TRBJ1-1; tentatively, D is TRBD1 (6 bases). Germline assignment: CDR1 LGHNA and CDR2 YNFKEQ. V was clipped by 4 bases and J by 0 bases, with 18 bases between them. The length of the CDR3 is 17 residues.

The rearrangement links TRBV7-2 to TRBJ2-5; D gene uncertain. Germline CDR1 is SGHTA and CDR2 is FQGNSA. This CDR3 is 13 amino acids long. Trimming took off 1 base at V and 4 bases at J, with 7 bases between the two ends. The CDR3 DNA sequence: TGTGCCAGCAGCTTAGGAGAGGTAGAGACCCAGTACTTC. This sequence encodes CASSLGEVETQYF. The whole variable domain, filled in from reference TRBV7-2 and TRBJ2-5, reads GAGVSQSPSNKVTEKGKDVELRCDPISGHTALYWYRQSLGQGLEFLIYFQGNSAPDKSGLPSDRFSAERTGGSVSTLTIQRTQQEDSAVYLCASSLGEVETQYFGPGTRLLVL.

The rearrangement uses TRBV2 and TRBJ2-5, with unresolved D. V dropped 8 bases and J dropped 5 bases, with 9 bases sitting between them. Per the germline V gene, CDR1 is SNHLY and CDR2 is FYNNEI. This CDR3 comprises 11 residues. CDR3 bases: TGTGCCAGCGGGCCAAGTGAGACCCAGTACTTC. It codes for CASGPSETQYF.

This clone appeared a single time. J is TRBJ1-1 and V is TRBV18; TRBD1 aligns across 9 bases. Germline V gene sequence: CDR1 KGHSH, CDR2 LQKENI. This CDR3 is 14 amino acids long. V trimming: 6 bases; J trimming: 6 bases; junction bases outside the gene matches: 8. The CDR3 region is CASSRDREYAEAFF. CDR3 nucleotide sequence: TGTGCCAGCTCTCGGGACAGGGAATATGCTGAAGCTTTCTTT.

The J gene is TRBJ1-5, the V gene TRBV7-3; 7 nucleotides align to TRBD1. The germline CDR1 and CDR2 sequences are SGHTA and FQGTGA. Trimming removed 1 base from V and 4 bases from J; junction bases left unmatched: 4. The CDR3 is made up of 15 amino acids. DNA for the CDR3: TGTGCCAGCAGCTTAAGGGACAGAAGAAATCAGCCCCAGCATTTT. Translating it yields CASSLRDRRNQPQHF.

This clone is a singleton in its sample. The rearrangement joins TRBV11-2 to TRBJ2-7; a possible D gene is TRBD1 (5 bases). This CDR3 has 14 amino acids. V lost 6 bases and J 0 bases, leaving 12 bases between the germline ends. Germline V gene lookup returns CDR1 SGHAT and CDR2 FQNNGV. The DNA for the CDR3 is TGTGCCAGCAGACCCAGGGCTGCCTCCTACGAGCAGTACTTC. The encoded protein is CASRPRAASYEQYF.

DNA of the CDR3: TGTGCCAGCAGTCTAGGACCAGCGGGGGGTGAGCAGTTCTTC. Amino acid sequence: CASSLGPAGGEQFF. This sequence joins TRBV28 and TRBJ2-1; 9 nucleotides agree with TRBD2. In germline, CDR1 is MDHEN, CDR2 SYDVKM. V trimming: 5 bases; J trimming: 9 bases; junction bases outside the gene matches: 8. CDR3 size: 14 residues.

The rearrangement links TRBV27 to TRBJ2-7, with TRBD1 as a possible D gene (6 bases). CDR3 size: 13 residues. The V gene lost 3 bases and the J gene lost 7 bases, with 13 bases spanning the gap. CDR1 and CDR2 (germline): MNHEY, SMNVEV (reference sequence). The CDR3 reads CASSLRGTSEQYF. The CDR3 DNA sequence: TGTGCCAGCAGTTTGAGGGGGACGTCGGAGCAGTACTTC.

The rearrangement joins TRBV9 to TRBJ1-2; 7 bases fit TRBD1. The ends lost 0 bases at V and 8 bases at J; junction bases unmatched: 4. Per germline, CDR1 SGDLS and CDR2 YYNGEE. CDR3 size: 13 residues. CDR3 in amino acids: CASSVEGAWGYTF. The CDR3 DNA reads TGTGCCAGCAGCGTAGAGGGGGCGTGGGGCTACACCTTC.

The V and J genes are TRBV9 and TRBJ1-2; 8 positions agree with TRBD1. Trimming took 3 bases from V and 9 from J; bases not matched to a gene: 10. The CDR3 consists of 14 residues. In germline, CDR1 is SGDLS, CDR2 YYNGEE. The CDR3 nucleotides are TGTGCCAGCAGCGGACCCGGGACAGGTCTTAGCTACACCTTC. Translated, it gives CASSGPGTGLSYTF. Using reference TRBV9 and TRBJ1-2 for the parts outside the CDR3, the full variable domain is DSGVTQTPKHLITATGQRVTLRCSPRSGDLSVYWYQQSLDQGLQFLIQYYNGEERAKGNILERFSAQQFPDLHSELNLSSLELGDSALYFCASSGPGTGLSYTFGSGTRLTVV.